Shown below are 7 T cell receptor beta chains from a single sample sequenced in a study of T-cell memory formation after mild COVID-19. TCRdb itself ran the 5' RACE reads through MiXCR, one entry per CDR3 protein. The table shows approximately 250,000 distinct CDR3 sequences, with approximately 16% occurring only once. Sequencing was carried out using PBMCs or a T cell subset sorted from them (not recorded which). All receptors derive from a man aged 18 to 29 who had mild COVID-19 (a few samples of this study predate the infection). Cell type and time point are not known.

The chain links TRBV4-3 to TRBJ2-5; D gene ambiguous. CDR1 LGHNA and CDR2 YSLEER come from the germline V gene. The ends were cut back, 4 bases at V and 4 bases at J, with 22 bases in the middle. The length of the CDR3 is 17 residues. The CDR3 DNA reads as TGCGCCAGCAGCCCGGTCCCCTCCGGGCCCCGAGGAGAGACCCAGTACTTC. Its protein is CASSPVPSGPRGETQYF.

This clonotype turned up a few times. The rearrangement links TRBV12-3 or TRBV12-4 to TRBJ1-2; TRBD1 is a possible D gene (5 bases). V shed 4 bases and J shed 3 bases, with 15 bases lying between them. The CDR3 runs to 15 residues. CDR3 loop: CASSWLMTADYGYTF. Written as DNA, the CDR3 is TGTGCCAGCAGTTGGTTAATGACAGCGGACTATGGCTACACCTTC.

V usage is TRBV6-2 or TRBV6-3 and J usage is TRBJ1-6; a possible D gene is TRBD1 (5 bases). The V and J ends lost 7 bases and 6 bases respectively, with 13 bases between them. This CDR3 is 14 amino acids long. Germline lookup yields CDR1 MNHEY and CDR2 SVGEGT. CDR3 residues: CASTWGDLNSPLHF. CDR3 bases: TGTGCCAGCACCTGGGGGGACCTTAATTCACCCCTCCACTTT.

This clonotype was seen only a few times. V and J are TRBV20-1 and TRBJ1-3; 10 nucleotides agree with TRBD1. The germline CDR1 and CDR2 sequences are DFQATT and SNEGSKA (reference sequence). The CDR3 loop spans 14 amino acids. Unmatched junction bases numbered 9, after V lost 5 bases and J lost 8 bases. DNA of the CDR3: TGCAGTGCTCCGGGACAGGGGATTGGGGACACCATATATTTT. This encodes CSAPGQGIGDTIYF.

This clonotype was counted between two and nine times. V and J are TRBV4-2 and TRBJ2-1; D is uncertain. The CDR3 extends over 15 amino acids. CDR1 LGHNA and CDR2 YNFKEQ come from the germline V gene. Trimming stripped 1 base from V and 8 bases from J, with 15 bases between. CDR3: CASSQGSRSVDEQFF. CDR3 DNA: TGTGCCAGCAGCCAAGGGTCTCGCAGTGTGGATGAGCAGTTCTTC.

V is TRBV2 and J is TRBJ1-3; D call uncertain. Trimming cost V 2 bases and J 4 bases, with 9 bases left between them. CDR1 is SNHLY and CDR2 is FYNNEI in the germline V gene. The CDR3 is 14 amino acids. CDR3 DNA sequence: TGTGCCAGCAGTGAACCCAGGTCAGGAAACACCATATATTTT. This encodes CASSEPRSGNTIYF.

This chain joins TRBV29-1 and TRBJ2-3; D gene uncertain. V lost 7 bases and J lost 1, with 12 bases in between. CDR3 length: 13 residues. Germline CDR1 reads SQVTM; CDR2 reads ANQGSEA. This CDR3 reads CSAPASGTDTQYF. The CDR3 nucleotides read TGCAGCGCCCCAGCTTCGGGCACAGATACGCAGTATTTT.